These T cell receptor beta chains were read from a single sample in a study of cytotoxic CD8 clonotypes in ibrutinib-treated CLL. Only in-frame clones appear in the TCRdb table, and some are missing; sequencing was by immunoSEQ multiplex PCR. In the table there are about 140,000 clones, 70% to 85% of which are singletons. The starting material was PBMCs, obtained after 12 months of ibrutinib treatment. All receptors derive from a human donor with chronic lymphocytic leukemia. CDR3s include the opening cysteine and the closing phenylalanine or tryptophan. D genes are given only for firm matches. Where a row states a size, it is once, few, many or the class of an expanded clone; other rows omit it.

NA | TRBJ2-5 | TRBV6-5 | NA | TGTGCCAGCAGTTACTCGATCAGTGGGACCCAGTACTTC | CASSYSISGTQYF
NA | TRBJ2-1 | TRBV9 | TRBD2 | TGTGCCAGCAGCGTCTCGGGGGGGCCCTACAATGAGCAGTTCTTC | CASSVSGGPYNEQFF
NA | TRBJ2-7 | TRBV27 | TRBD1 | TGTGCCAGCAGTTCACGGACAGGGACGTTCAACGAGCAGTACTTC | CASSSRTGTFNEQYF
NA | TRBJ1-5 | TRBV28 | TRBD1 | TGTGCCAGCAGTCTGGACAGGGTAGGCAATCAGCCCCAGCATTTT | CASSLDRVGNQPQHF
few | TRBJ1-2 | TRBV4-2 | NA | TGTGCCAGCAGCCAATACAGGGAAATGTACACCTTC | CASSQYREMYTF
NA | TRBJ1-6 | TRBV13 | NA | TGTGCCAGCAGCTCCATCGGGCGCCTACCGGGGGGTCGAAATTCACCCCTCCACTTT | CASSSIGRLPGGRNSPLHF
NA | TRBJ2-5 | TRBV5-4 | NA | TGTGCCAGCAGCTTGGACAATCAAGAGACCCAGTACTTC | CASSLDNQETQYF
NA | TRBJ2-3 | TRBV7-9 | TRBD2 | TGTGCCAGCAGTGGAGGGGCTAGCGGGGGGATCACAGATACGCAGTATTTT | CASSGGASGGITDTQYF
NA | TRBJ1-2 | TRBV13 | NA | TGTGCCAGCAGCTTAGGGCTGGGCGGACGGTATGGCTACACCTTC | CASSLGLGGRYGYTF
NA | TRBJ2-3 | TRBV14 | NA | TGTGCCAGCAGCCGCAGTCCGCTCACAGATACGCAGTATTTT | CASSRSPLTDTQYF
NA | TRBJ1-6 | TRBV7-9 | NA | TGTGCCAGCAGCTTAATGTCTCAGTCACCCCTCCACTTT | CASSLMSQSPLHF
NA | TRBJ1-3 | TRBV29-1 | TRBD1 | TGCAGCGTTGACCAGGGGGCTAGCTCTGGAAACACCATATATTTT | CSVDQGASSGNTIYF
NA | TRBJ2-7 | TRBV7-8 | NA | TGTGCCAGCAGCTTAGGGCAGCCCTACGAGCAGTACTTC | CASSLGQPYEQYF
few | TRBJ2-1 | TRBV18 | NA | TGTGCCAGCTCACCACGCGAGACGGATTCCAATGAGCAGTTCTTC | CASSPRETDSNEQFF
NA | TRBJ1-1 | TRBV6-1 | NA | TGTGCCAGCAGTAAACAGCGAGGGGAAACTGAAGCTTTCTTT | CASSKQRGETEAFF
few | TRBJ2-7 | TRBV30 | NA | TGTGCCTGGAGTGGGGCCTACGAGCAGTACTTC | CAWSGAYEQYF
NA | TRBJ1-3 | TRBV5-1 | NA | TGCGCCAGCAGCCTCGATTCGGGTCTGGGAAACACCATATATTTT | CASSLDSGLGNTIYF
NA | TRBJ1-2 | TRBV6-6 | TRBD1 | TGTGCCAGCAGATTTCCGGGACAGGGGGGGTATGGCTACACCTTC | CASRFPGQGGYGYTF
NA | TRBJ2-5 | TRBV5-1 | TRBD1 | TGCGCCAGCAGCTTGACTGGGACAGGCCGAGAAGAGACCCAGTACTTC | CASSLTGTGREETQYF
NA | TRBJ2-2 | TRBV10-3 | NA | TGTGCCATCAGTGAGTTCAGCTCGAACACCGGGGAGCTGTTTTTT | CAISEFSSNTGELFF
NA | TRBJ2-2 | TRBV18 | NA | TGTGCCAGCTCACCACTCGCGGGGAGCACCGGGGAGCTGTTTTTT | CASSPLAGSTGELFF
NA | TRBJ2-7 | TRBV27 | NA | TGTGCCAGCATCAATGGCAGGGCCTCCTACGAGCAGTACTTC | CASINGRASYEQYF
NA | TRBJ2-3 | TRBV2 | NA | TGTGCCAGCGGTCAACTAGCCACGACAGATACGCAGTATTTT | CASGQLATTDTQYF
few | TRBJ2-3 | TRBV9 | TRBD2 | TGTGCCAGCAGCCCGAGAAAACTAGCGGGAGCGGCAGATACGCAGTATTTT | CASSPRKLAGAADTQYF
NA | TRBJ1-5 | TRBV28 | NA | TGTGCCAGCAGTCCACGGGGCAGGGTTGAGCCCCAGCATTTT | CASSPRGRVEPQHF
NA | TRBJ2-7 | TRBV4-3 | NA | TGCGCCAGCAGCCAAGATACACTGGCGGAGCAGTACTTC | CASSQDTLAEQYF
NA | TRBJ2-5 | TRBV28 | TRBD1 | TGTGCCACCGTGGGACAGGGCCGACGAGAGACCCAGTACTTC | CATVGQGRRETQYF
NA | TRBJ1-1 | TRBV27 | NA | TGTGCCAGCAGTTCCGTCTTCGACACTGAAGCTTTCTTT | CASSSVFDTEAFF
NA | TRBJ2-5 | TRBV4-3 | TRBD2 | TGCGCCAGCAGCCAAGTCGGACATTCGGGGGGGACCCAGTACTTC | CASSQVGHSGGTQYF
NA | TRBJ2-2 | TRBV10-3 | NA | TGTGCCATCAGCGACTCCGGGGAGCTGTTTTTT | CAISDSGELFF
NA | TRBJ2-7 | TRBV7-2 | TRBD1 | TGTGCCAGCAGCTTTGGGGGGACAGGGGGGCCCCCCTACGAGCAGTACTTC | CASSFGGTGGPPYEQYF
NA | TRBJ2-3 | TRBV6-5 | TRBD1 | TGTGCCAAGGTATGGTCCAGGGGGATAGGTGATACGCAGTATTTT | CAKVWSRGIGDTQYF
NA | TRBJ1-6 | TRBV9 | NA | TGTGCCAGCAGCGTAGACGTGTATTCACCCCTCCACTTT | CASSVDVYSPLHF
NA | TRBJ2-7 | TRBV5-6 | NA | TGTGCCAGCAGCTTGGTGTCGAACTACGAGCAGTACTTC | CASSLVSNYEQYF
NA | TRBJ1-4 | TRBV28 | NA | TGTGCCAGCAGTCCCCGTGATAATGAAAAACTGTTTTTT | CASSPRDNEKLFF
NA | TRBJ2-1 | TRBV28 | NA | TGTGCCAGCAGCGACCCCGGGACATATCTTGGGAATGAGCAGTTCTTC | CASSDPGTYLGNEQFF
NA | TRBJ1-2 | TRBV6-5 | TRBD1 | TGTGCCAGCAGCTGGACAGGGCAAGACTATGGCTACACCTTC | CASSWTGQDYGYTF
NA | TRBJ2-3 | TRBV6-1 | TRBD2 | TGTGCCAGCAGTGAACCCAGCGGGGGGAAAGGCACAGATACGCAGTATTTT | CASSEPSGGKGTDTQYF
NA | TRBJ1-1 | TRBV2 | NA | TGTGCCAGCAGTGAAGCGCTGGGAGGGAACACTGAAGCTTTCTTT | CASSEALGGNTEAFF
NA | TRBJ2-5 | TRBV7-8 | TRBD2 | TGTGCCAGCAGCTTAGATTCGGGAGGAGAGACCCAGTACTTC | CASSLDSGGETQYF
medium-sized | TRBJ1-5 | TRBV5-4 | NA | TGTGCCAGCAGCTTGGCGGGCCAGCCCCAGCATTTT | CASSLAGQPQHF
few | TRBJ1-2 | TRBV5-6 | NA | TGTGCCAGCAGCTCGGGACCTAACTATGGCTACACCTTC | CASSSGPNYGYTF
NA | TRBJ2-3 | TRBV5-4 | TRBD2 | TGTGCCAGCACCAGCGGGGGGGAGAGCACAGATACGCAGTATTTT | CASTSGGESTDTQYF
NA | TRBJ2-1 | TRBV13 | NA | TGTGCCAGCAGCTTCCCAGGGACCTACAATGAGCAGTTCTTC | CASSFPGTYNEQFF
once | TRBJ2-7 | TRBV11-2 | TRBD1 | TGTGCCAGCAGCTTAGTCGAGTCGGGACAGGGTTACGAGCAGTACTTC | CASSLVESGQGYEQYF
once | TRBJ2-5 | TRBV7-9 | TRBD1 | TGTGCCAGTAGCTACAGACAGGGGTCATGGGAGACCCAGTACTTC | CASSYRQGSWETQYF
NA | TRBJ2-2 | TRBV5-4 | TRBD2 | TGTGCCAGCAGCGAACTAGCGGGGGGGCCCGTCACCGGGGAGCTGTTTTTT | CASSELAGGPVTGELFF
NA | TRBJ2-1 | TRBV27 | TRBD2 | TGTGCCAGCAGTTTGGCGCGACTAGCGGAAAACAATGAGCAGTTCTTC | CASSLARLAENNEQFF
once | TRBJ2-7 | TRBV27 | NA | TGTGCCAGCAGTTTCGTCTCAGGGGCACTAGCCTACGAGCAGTACTTC | CASSFVSGALAYEQYF
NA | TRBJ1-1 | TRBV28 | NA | TGTGCCACCTTGGGTGTCTCTGAAGCTTTCTTT | CATLGVSEAFF
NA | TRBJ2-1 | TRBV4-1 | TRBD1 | TGCGCCAGCAGCCCCCGGGACAGGGGGTTGGTTGAGCAGTTCTTC | CASSPRDRGLVEQFF
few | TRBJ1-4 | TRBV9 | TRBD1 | TGTGCCAGCAGCGTACTGGGACAGGGTCACGAAAAACTGTTTTTT | CASSVLGQGHEKLFF
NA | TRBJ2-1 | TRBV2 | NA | TGTGCCAGCAGTGATCCCAGGAGCTCCTACAATGAGCAGTTCTTC | CASSDPRSSYNEQFF
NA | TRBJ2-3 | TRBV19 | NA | TGTGCCAGTAGTATGGATCCGCTCAGACCAGATACGCAGTATTTT | CASSMDPLRPDTQYF
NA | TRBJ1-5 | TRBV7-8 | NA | TGTGCCAGCAGCACCTGGACAGATAGCAATCAGCCCCAGCATTTT | CASSTWTDSNQPQHF
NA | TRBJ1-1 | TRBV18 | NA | TGTGCCAGCTCCGCCTTTTGGGTGAACACTGAAGCTTTCTTT | CASSAFWVNTEAFF
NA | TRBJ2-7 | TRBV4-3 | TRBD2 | TGCGCCAGCAGCCAAGAGCTAGCGGGCCTCTCCTACGAGCAGTACTTC | CASSQELAGLSYEQYF
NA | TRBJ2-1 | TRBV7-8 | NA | TGTGCCAGCGCCGTGGGGAGCAATGAGCAGTTCTTC | CASAVGSNEQFF
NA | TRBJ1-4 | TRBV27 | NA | TGTGCCAGCAGTTTCGGATTAACTAATGAAAAACTGTTTTTT | CASSFGLTNEKLFF